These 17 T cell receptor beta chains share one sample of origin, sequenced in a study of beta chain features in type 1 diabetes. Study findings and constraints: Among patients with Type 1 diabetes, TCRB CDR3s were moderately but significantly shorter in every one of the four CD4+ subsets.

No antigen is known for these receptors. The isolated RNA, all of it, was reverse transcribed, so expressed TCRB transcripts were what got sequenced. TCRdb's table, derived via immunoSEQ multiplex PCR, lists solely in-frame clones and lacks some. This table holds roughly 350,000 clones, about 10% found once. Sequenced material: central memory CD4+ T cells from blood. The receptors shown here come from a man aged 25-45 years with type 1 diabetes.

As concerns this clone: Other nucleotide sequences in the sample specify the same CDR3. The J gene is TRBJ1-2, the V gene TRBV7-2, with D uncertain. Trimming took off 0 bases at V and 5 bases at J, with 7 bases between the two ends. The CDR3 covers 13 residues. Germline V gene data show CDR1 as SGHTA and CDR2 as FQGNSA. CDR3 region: CASSLASAYGYTF. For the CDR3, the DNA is TGTGCCAGCAGCTTAGCCAGCGCTTATGGCTACACCTTC.

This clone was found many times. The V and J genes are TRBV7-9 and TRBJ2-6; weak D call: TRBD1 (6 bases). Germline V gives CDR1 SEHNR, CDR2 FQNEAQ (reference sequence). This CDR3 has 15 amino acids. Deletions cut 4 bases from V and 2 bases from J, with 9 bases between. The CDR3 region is CASSSGQPGANVLTF. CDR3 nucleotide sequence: TGTGCCAGCAGCTCCGGACAGCCTGGGGCCAACGTCCTGACTTTC.

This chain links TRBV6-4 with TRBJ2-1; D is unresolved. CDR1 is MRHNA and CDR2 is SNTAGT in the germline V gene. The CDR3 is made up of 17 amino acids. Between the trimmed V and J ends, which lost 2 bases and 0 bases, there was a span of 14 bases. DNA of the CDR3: TGTGCCAGCAGTGACCCCGACCAGGAAGGCTCCTACAATGAGCAGTTCTTC. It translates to CASSDPDQEGSYNEQFF.

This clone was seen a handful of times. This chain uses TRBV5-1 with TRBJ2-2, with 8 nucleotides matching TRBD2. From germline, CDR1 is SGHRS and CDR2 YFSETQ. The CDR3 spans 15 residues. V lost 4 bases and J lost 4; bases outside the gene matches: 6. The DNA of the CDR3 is TGCGCCAGCAGCGGGGGACTAGTGGCCACCGGGGAGCTGTTTTTT. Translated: CASSGGLVATGELFF. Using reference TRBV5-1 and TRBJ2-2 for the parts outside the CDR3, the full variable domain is KAGVTQTPRYLIKTRGQQVTLSCSPISGHRSVSWYQQTPGQGLQFLFEYFSETQRNKGNFPGRFSGRQFSNSRSEMNVSTLELGDSALYLCASSGGLVATGELFFGEGSRLTVL.

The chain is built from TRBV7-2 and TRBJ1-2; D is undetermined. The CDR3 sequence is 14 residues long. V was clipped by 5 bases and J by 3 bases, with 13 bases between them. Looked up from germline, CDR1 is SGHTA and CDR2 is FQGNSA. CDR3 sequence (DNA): TGTGCCAGCAGCACGACCGGGAAAGACTATGGCTACACCTTC. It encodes CASSTTGKDYGYTF. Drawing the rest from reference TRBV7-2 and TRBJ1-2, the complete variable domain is GAGVSQSPSNKVTEKGKDVELRCDPISGHTALYWYRQSLGQGLEFLIYFQGNSAPDKSGLPSDRFSAERTGGSVSTLTIQRTQQEDSAVYLCASSTTGKDYGYTFGSGTRLTVV.

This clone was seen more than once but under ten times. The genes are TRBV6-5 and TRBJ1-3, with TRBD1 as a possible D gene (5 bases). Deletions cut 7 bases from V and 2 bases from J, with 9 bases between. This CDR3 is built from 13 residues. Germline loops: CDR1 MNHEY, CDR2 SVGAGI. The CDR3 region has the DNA TGTGCCAGCACCAGGGTACCTGGAAACACCATATATTTT. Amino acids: CASTRVPGNTIYF.

The CDR3 DNA follows: TGTGCCAGCAGTGAAGCGCGTGGGCGGACCGCCTCCTACGAGCAGTACTTC. Amino acids: CASSEARGRTASYEQYF. This chain links TRBV6-1 with TRBJ2-7, with D unresolved. Germline CDR1 and CDR2: MNHNS and SASEGT. This CDR3 spans 17 amino acids. V was clipped by 0 bases and J by 0 bases, with 15 bases between them.

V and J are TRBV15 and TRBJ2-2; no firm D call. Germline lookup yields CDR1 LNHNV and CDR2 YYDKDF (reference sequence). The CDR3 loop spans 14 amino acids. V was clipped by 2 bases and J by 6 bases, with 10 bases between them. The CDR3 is CATSRSQSAGELFF. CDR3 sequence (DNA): TGTGCCACCAGCAGATCCCAGTCAGCCGGGGAGCTGTTTTTT.

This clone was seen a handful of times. The CDR3 DNA reads TGTGCCAGCAGCTTGGATAGGGCATACGAGCAGTACTTC. Translation: CASSLDRAYEQYF. This rearrangement joins TRBV5-5 to TRBJ2-7; D not resolved. Germline CDR1 is SGHKS and CDR2 is YYEKEE (reference sequence). The CDR3 length is 13 residues. V was trimmed by 0 bases and J by 4 bases, leaving 8 bases between them.

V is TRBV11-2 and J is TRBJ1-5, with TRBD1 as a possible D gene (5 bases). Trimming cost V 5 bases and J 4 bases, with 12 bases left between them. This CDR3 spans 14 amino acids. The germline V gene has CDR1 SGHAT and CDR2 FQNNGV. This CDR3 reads CASSQWGGNQPQHF. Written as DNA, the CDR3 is TGTGCCAGCAGCCAATGGGGGGGGAATCAGCCCCAGCATTTT.

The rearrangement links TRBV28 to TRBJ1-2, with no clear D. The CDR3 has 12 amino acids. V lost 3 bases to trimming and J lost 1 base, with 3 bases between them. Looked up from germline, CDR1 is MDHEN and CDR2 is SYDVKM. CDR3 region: CASSLYNYGYTF. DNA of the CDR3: TGTGCCAGCAGTTTGTATAACTATGGCTACACCTTC.

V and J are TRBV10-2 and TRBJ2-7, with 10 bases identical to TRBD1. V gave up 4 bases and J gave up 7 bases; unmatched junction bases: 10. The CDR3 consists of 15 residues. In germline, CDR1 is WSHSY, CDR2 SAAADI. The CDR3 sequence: CASSVWGQGRLEQYF. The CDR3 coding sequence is TGCGCCAGCAGTGTATGGGGACAGGGGAGATTGGAGCAGTACTTC.

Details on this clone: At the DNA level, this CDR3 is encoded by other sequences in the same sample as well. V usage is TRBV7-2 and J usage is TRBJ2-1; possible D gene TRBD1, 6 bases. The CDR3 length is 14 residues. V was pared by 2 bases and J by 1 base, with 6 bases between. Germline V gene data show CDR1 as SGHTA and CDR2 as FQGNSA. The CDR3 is CASSLQGSYNEQFF. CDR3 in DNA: TGTGCCAGCAGCTTACAGGGGTCCTACAATGAGCAGTTCTTC.

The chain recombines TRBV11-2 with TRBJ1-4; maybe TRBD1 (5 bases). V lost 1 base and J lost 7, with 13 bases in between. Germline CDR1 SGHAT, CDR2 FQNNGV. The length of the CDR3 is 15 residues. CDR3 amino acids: CASSLAGAGGEKLFF. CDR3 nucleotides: TGTGCCAGCAGCTTAGCAGGTGCCGGGGGTGAAAAACTGTTTTTT.

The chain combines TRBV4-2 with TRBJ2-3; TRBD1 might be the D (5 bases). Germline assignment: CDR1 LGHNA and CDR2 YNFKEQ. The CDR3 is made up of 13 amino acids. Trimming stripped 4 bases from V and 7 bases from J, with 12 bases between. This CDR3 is CASSRLQGYTQYF. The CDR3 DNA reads TGTGCCAGCAGCCGTCTCCAGGGTTATACGCAGTATTTT.

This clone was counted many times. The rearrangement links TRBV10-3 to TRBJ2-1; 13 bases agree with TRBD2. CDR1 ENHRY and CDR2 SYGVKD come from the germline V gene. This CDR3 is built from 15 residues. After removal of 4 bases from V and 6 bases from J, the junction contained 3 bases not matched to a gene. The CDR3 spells CAISGGLAGTNEQFF. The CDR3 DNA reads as TGTGCCATCAGTGGGGGACTAGCGGGAACCAATGAGCAGTTCTTC.

CDR3 sequence (DNA): TGTGCCAGCAGCTTCGATCGAGAGACCCAGTACTTC. As protein: CASSFDRETQYF. The chain joins TRBV11-1 to TRBJ2-5; no reliable D call. This CDR3 contains 12 residues. The germline gives CDR1 SGHAT, CDR2 FQDESV (reference sequence). The V end was cut by 3 bases, the J end by 4 bases, with 6 bases between.